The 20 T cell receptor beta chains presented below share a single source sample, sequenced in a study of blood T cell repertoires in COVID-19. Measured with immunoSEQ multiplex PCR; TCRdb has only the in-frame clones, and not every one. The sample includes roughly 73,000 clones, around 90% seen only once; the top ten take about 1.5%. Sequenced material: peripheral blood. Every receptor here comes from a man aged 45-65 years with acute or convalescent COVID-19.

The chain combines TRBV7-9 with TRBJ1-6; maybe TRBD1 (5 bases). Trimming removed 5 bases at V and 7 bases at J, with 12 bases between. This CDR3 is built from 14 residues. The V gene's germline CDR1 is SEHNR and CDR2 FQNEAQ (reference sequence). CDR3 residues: CASSIDSGNSPLHF. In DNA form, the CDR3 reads TGTGCCAGCAGCATCGACAGTGGCAATTCACCCCTCCACTTT.

CDR3 loop: CASLAADLTHEQFF. CDR3 sequence (DNA): TGTGCCAGCCTGGCCGCGGATCTTACACATGAGCAGTTCTTC. The rearrangement uses TRBV28 and TRBJ2-1; D unclear. This CDR3 has 14 amino acids. Germline loops: CDR1 MDHEN, CDR2 SYDVKM. V shed 8 bases and J shed 8 bases, with 19 bases lying between them.

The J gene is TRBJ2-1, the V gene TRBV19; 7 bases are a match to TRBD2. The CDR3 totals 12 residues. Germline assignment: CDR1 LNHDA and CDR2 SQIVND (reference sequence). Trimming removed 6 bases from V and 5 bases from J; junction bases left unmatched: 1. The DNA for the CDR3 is TGTGCCAGTAGGACTAGCCACAATGAGCAGTTCTTC. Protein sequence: CASRTSHNEQFF.

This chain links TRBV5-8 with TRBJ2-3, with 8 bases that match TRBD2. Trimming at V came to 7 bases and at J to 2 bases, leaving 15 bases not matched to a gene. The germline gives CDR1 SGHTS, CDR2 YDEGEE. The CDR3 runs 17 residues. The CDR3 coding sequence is TGTGCCAGCTCGAAACGCCGGGCTAGCGGGTACACAGATACGCAGTATTTT. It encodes CASSKRRASGYTDTQYF.

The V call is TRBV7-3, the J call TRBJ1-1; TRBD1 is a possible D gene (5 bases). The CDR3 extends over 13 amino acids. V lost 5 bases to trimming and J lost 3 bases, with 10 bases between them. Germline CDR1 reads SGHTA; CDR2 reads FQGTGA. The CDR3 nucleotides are TGTGCCAGCAGCCCCTCGGGGGACACTGAAGCTTTCTTT. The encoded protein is CASSPSGDTEAFF.

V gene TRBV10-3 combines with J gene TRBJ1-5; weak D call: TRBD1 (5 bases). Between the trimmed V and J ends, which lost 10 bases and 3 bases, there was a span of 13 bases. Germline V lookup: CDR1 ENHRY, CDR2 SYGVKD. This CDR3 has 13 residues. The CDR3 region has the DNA TGTGCCACTTGCGACAGAACCAATCAGCCCCAGCATTTT. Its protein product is CATCDRTNQPQHF.

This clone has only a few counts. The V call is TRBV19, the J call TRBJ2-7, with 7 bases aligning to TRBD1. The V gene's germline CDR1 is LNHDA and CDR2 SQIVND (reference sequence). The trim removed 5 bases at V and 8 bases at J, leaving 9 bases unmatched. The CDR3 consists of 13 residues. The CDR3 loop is CASSVNRGVKQYF. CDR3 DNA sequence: TGTGCCAGTAGTGTCAACAGGGGCGTGAAGCAGTACTTC.

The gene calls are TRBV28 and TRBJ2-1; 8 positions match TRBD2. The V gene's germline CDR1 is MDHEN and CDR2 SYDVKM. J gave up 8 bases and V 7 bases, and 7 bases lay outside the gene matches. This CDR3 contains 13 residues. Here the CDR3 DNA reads TGTGCCAGCACCGGGGGGGGCCGCGATGAGCAGTTCTTC. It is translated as CASTGGGRDEQFF.

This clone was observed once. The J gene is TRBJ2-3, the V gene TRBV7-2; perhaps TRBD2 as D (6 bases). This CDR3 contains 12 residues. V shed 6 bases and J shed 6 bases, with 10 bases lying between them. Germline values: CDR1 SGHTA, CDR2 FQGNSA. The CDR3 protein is CASRRESDTQYF. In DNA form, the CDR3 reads TGTGCCAGCAGACGGGAGTCTGATACGCAGTATTTT.

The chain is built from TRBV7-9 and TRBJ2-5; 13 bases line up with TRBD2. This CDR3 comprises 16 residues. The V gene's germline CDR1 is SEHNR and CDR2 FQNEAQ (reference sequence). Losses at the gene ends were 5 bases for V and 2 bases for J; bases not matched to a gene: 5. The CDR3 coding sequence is TGTGCCAGCAGCGGGTGGACTAGCGGGGGTCAAGAGACCCAGTACTTC. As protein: CASSGWTSGGQETQYF.

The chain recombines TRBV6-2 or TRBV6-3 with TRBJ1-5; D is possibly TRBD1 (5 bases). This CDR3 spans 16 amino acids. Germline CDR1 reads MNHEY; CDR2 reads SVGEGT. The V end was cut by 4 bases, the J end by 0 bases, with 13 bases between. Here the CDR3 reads CASSFHGGGSNQPQHF. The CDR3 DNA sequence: TGTGCCAGCAGTTTCCACGGGGGAGGTAGCAATCAGCCCCAGCATTTT.

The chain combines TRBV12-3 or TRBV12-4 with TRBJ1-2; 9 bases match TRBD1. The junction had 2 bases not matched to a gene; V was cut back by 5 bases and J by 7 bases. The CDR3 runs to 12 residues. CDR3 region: CASSPGQGGYTF. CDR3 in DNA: TGTGCCAGCAGTCCGGGACAGGGTGGCTACACCTTC.

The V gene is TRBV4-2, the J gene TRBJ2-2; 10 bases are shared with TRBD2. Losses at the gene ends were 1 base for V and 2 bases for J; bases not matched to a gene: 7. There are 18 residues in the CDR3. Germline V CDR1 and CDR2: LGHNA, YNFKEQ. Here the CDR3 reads CASSQVLASGSNTGELFF. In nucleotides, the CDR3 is TGTGCCAGCAGCCAAGTACTGGCTAGCGGGAGCAACACCGGGGAGCTGTTTTTT.

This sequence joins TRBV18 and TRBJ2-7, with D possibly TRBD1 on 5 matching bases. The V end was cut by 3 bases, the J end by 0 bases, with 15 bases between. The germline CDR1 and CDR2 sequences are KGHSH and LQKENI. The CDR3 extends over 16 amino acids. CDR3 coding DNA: TGTGCCAGCTCACCGCTACGACAGACCTCCTCCTACGAGCAGTACTTC. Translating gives CASSPLRQTSSYEQYF.

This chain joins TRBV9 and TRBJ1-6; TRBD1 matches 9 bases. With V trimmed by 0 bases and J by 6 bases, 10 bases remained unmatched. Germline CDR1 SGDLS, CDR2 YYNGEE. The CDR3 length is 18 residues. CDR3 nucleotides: TGTGCCAGCAGCGTAGGCCCCCCGGGACAGGGCAGTAATTCACCCCTCCACTTT. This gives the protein CASSVGPPGQGSNSPLHF.

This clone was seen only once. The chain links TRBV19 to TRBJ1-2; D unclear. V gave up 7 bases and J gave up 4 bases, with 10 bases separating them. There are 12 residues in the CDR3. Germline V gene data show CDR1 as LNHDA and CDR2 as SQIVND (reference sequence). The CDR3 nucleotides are TGTGCCAGTAATGCGGAGCCCTATGGCTACACCTTC. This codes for CASNAEPYGYTF.

As DNA, the CDR3 is TGCGCCAGCAGCAAAGACGGGACTTATAGCAATCAGCCCCAGCATTTT. This encodes CASSKDGTYSNQPQHF. The V call is TRBV5-1, the J call TRBJ1-5; perhaps TRBD1 as D (5 bases). Germline V gene sequence: CDR1 SGHRS, CDR2 YFSETQ. The CDR3 covers 16 residues. The V gene lost 4 bases and the J gene lost 0 bases, with 14 bases spanning the gap.

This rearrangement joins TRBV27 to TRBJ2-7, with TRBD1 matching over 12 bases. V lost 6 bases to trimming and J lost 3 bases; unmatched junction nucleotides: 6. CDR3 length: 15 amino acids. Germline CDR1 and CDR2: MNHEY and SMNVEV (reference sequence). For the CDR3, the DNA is TGTGCCAGCAGGGGGGGGACAGGGGGCGTCTACGAGCAGTACTTC. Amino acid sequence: CASRGGTGGVYEQYF.

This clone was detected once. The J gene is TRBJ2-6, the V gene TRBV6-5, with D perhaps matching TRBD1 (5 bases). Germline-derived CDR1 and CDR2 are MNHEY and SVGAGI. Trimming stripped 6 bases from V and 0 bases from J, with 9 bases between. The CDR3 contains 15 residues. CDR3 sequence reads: CASRRQRSGANVLTF. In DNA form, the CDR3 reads TGTGCCAGCAGACGACAGCGCTCTGGGGCCAACGTCCTGACTTTC.

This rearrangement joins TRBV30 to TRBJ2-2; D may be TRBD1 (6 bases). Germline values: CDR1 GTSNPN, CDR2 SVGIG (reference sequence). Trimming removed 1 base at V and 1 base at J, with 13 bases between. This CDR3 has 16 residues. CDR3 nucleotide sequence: TGTGCCTGGAGTGGCAAGGGACAAAAGAACACCGGGGAGCTGTTTTTT. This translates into CAWSGKGQKNTGELFF.